The source of this T cell receptor (beta chain) is a study of T-cell reconstitution after alpha-beta-depleted transplantation in children. Germline V gives CDR1 DFQATT, CDR2 SNEGSKA (reference sequence). Trimming took off 2 bases at V and 0 bases at J, with 12 bases between the two ends. The CDR3 runs 15 residues. A TCRbeta library incorporating unique molecular identifiers was prepared. TCRdb re-called the PCR reads with MiXCR, one entry per CDR3 protein. Of around 360,000 distinct CDR3 sequences in the sample, approximately 10% were seen once. Sample: PBMCs from the stem cell graft donor, taken from the stem cell graft. The TCR comes from a human donor who donated a stem cell graft to a child with acute lymphoblastic leukemia. The chain has TRBV20-1 and TRBJ2-3, with D possibly matching TRBD2 (6 bases). Here the CDR3 reads CSARLWEASTDTQYF. The CDR3 DNA reads TGCAGTGCTAGATTGTGGGAGGCGAGCACAGATACGCAGTATTTT.